The 31 T cell receptor beta chains below were found in one sample sequenced in a study of PD-1 blockade in classical Hodgkin lymphoma (dated by TCRdb to 2020 to 2022). Library construction relied on the immunoSEQ multiplex PCR assay. The table was pulled from immuneACCESS by TCRdb, which kept in-frame rearrangements only. Such tables lose some clones; where checked, under half of the loss comes from unresolved V genes, and the rest has no known cause. This sample has 65,000 to 95,000 clones in its table, and roughly 89% of those were observed once. In total, the top ten clones hold roughly 21% of the sample. In light of the paper, this sample's time point label describes: cycle 1 day 1 (C1D1), immediately before nivolumab initiation. Every trial patient had relapsed following autologous stem cell transplantation, and prior brentuximab vedotin exposure was what differed among cohorts A, B and C.

Specimen: peripheral blood mononuclear cells (PBMCs), collected at baseline. These receptors were collected from a human donor with classical Hodgkin lymphoma.

The rearrangement joins TRBV11-3 to TRBJ2-1; TRBD2 matches at 7 bases. The CDR3 has 15 residues. Per germline, CDR1 SGHNT and CDR2 YENEEA. The V and J ends lost 5 bases and 6 bases, in that order; junction bases with no gene match: 10. CDR3 protein: CASSPAGVRSNEQFF. CDR3 nucleotides: TGTGCCAGCAGCCCGGCGGGAGTTCGGAGCAATGAGCAGTTCTTC.

In its sample, this clone was seen once. Here the CDR3 DNA reads TGTGCCAGCAGCTCCGGACACTCTGGGGCCAACGTCCTGACTTTC. It yields the protein CASSSGHSGANVLTF. V gene TRBV11-3 combines with J gene TRBJ2-6, with D maybe TRBD1 (5 bases). The germline V gene has CDR1 SGHNT and CDR2 YENEEA. The CDR3 consists of 15 residues. V lost 4 bases to trimming and J lost 0 bases, with 7 bases between them.

The chain combines TRBV19 with TRBJ1-2, with a weak D call TRBD1 (6 bases). Germline V gene data show CDR1 as LNHDA and CDR2 as SQIVND (reference sequence). The CDR3 loop spans 15 amino acids. Trimming left V 5 bases short and J 7 bases short, with 20 bases between. The CDR3 DNA is TGTGCCAGTAGTCTCACTGGAGTGGGGGGCAGTGGCTACACCTTC. This sequence encodes CASSLTGVGGSGYTF.

The rearrangement joins TRBV5-8 to TRBJ2-3; weak D call: TRBD2 (7 bases). CDR1 is SGHTS, CDR2 YDEGEE, per germline. V lost 4 bases to trimming and J lost 2 bases, with 20 bases between them. The CDR3 sequence is 17 residues long. The chain's CDR3 is CASSPSGGAIFTDTQYF. CDR3 nucleotides: TGTGCCAGCAGCCCGTCGGGGGGCGCGATATTCACAGATACGCAGTATTTT.

J is TRBJ1-2 and V is TRBV28; possible D gene TRBD1, 6 bases. The V gene lost 7 bases and the J gene lost 5 bases, with 20 bases spanning the gap. Germline V CDR1 and CDR2: MDHEN, SYDVKM. The CDR3 consists of 15 residues. CDR3 in DNA: TGTGCCAGCACCCGATCACGGGGGGGCGGGTATGGCTACACCTTC. This gives the protein CASTRSRGGGYGYTF.

The chain combines TRBV27 with TRBJ1-2; D is perhaps TRBD1 (6 bases). This CDR3 has 16 amino acids. Germline CDR1 is MNHEY and CDR2 is SMNVEV (reference sequence). V lost 5 bases and J 0 bases, leaving 16 bases between the germline ends. The CDR3 bases are TGTGCCAGCAGTCTTCTAATGGGGGCGACTAACTATGGCTACACCTTC. Translated: CASSLLMGATNYGYTF.

This clone was seen just once. The chain joins TRBV13 to TRBJ2-7; 9 positions match TRBD2. V was pared by 5 bases and J by 2 bases, with 10 bases of the junction left unmatched. Germline lookup yields CDR1 PRHDT and CDR2 FYEKMQ (reference sequence). The CDR3 is 16 residues long. The CDR3 region has the DNA TGTGCCAGCAGCGCCGGGCTGCGGGAGGGTCCCTACGAGCAGTACTTC. As protein: CASSAGLREGPYEQYF.

The chain has TRBV19 and TRBJ2-1; 9 bases are shared with TRBD1. The CDR3 sequence is 14 residues long. The V gene's germline CDR1 is LNHDA and CDR2 SQIVND (reference sequence). V was clipped by 7 bases and J by 8 bases; unmatched bases: 9. The CDR3 DNA reads as TGTGCCAGTACCCGACAGGGGGGGAGAGATGAGCAGTTCTTC. Amino acid sequence: CASTRQGGRDEQFF.

The chain combines TRBV11-1 with TRBJ2-5; 9 nucleotides align to TRBD2. Germline V CDR1 and CDR2: SGHAT, FQDESV (reference sequence). This CDR3 is 17 amino acids long. V dropped 5 bases and J dropped 0; count of bases not matched to a gene: 10. Here the CDR3 reads CASSPFSSGVDQETQYF. The DNA of the CDR3 is TGTGCCAGCAGCCCTTTCTCTAGCGGGGTCGACCAAGAGACCCAGTACTTC.

V and J are TRBV7-9 and TRBJ2-4; D is perhaps TRBD1 (6 bases). Per the germline V gene, CDR1 is SEHNR and CDR2 is FQNEAQ (reference sequence). The CDR3 consists of 17 residues. The CDR3 region is CATHSMWTVLAKNIQYF. The DNA of the CDR3 is TGTGCTACACACAGCATGTGGACAGTACTAGCCAAAAACATTCAGTACTTC. The full variable domain, with the rest looked up from reference TRBV7-9 and TRBJ2-4, is DTGVSQNPRHKITKRGQNVTFRCDPISEHNRLYWYRQTLGQGPEFLTYFQNEAQLEKSRLLSDRFSAERPKGSFSTLEIQRTEQGDSAMYLCATHSMWTVLAKNIQYFGAGTRLSVL.

The CDR3, as DNA: TGTGCCATCAGTGAGGCAGGGGGCGGGGAGACCCAGTACTTC. As protein: CAISEAGGGETQYF. This chain connects TRBV10-3 to TRBJ2-5; 8 nucleotides match TRBD1. With 2 bases clipped from V and 5 bases from J, the junction kept 4 bases outside the gene matches. The CDR3 has 14 residues. Per germline, CDR1 ENHRY and CDR2 SYGVKD.

J is TRBJ1-1 and V is TRBV4-1; 10 bases are a match to TRBD1. The length of the CDR3 is 17 residues. J lost 4 bases, V lost 4 bases, and 12 bases had no gene match. Germline V gene lookup returns CDR1 MGHRA and CDR2 YSYEKL. CDR3 DNA sequence: TGCGCCAGCAGCCTGAGACAGGGGGCGGGTCAGGGCACTGAAGCTTTCTTT. It translates to CASSLRQGAGQGTEAFF.

The chain links TRBV29-1 to TRBJ1-2, with TRBD1 as a possible D gene (5 bases). The CDR3 spans 14 residues. In germline, CDR1 is SQVTM, CDR2 ANQGSEA. Trimming removed 7 bases at V and 5 bases at J, with 20 bases between. CDR3 nucleotides: TGCAGCGCTAGACCGGGACTCTCAACTTATGGCTACACCTTC. Protein: CSARPGLSTYGYTF.

V gene TRBV7-9 combines with J gene TRBJ1-2; TRBD1 is a possible D gene (5 bases). Trimming removed 2 bases at V and 4 bases at J, with 14 bases between. The CDR3 consists of 15 residues. CDR1 and CDR2 from the germline V gene are SEHNR and FQNEAQ (reference sequence). DNA of the CDR3: TGTGCCAGCAGCTTAACGGCAGGGAAGGGCTATGGCTACACCTTC. This sequence encodes CASSLTAGKGYGYTF.

The chain joins TRBV19 to TRBJ1-5; D is perhaps TRBD1 (5 bases). This CDR3 spans 15 amino acids. The ends were cut back, 4 bases at V and 1 base at J, with 11 bases in the middle. Germline V lookup: CDR1 LNHDA, CDR2 SQIVND (reference sequence). In DNA form, the CDR3 reads TGTGCCAGTAGTACAGTCAGGGAGAGCAATCAGCCCCAGCATTTT. It is translated as CASSTVRESNQPQHF.

This clone was counted once. CDR3 sequence reads: CAWSLTSYSYNEQFF. DNA of the CDR3: TGTGCCTGGAGTCTAACTTCCTATTCCTACAATGAGCAGTTCTTC. This sequence joins TRBV30 and TRBJ2-1; no firm D call. Trimming left V 2 bases short and J 1 base short, with 12 bases between. Germline CDR1 reads GTSNPN; CDR2 reads SVGIG (reference sequence). The CDR3 extends over 15 amino acids.

This chain joins TRBV18 and TRBJ2-3; D unclear. Germline CDR1 and CDR2: KGHSH and LQKENI. The CDR3 is made up of 16 amino acids. Trimming removed 3 bases at V and 0 bases at J, with 13 bases between. CDR3 in amino acids: CASSPVSPSSTDTQYF. Here the CDR3 DNA reads TGTGCCAGCTCACCGGTTTCTCCATCTAGCACAGATACGCAGTATTTT. Combining the CDR3 with reference TRBV18 and TRBJ2-3 gives the whole variable domain NAGVMQNPRHLVRRRGQEARLRCSPMKGHSHVYWYRQLPEEGLKFMVYLQKENIIDESGMPKERFSAEFPKEGPSILRIQQVVRGDSAAYFCASSPVSPSSTDTQYFGPGTRLTVL.

The gene calls are TRBV14 and TRBJ2-5, with 9 bases fitting TRBD2. The J segment lost 5 bases and the V segment lost 0 bases, leaving 10 bases of the junction unmatched. This CDR3 region has 17 residues. Germline lookup yields CDR1 SGHDN and CDR2 FVKESK. As DNA, the CDR3 is TGTGCCAGCAGCCAAGATAAAGGCCTAGCGGGACTGGAGACCCAGTACTTC. Translation: CASSQDKGLAGLETQYF.

This clone was recorded only once. The chain has TRBV4-2 and TRBJ2-7, with D possibly being TRBD2 (6 bases). V gave up 3 bases and J gave up 7 bases, with 13 bases separating them. CDR3 length equals 13 residues. CDR1 LGHNA and CDR2 YNFKEQ come from the germline V gene. Here the CDR3 DNA reads TGTGCCAGCAGCCATCAATGGGGGACTGAGCAGTACTTC. It is translated as CASSHQWGTEQYF.

The rearrangement uses TRBV5-4 and TRBJ1-1, with D unclear. CDR3 size: 14 residues. Germline V gene lookup returns CDR1 SGHNT and CDR2 YYREEE (reference sequence). V was trimmed by 4 bases and J by 4 bases, leaving 14 bases between them. CDR3 in DNA: TGTGCCAGCAGCCCCTACACCGCGGTCACTGAAGCTTTCTTT. This encodes CASSPYTAVTEAFF.

This clone came up once. The chain carries TRBV5-4 and TRBJ2-5; D uncertain. This CDR3 contains 12 residues. V was trimmed by 4 bases and J by 4 bases, leaving 8 bases between them. Germline loops: CDR1 SGHNT, CDR2 YYREEE (reference sequence). The CDR3 region has the DNA TGTGCCAGCAGCCGTACGGGAGAGACCCAGTACTTC. Amino acid sequence: CASSRTGETQYF.

The gene calls are TRBV19 and TRBJ1-1; 8 bases are a match to TRBD1. V lost 6 bases, J lost 5 bases, and 11 bases stayed unmatched. The CDR3 is made up of 15 amino acids. The germline gives CDR1 LNHDA, CDR2 SQIVND (reference sequence). The CDR3 loop is CASSLGQGTGTEAFF. CDR3 in DNA: TGTGCCAGTAGCCTAGGACAGGGAACGGGGACTGAAGCTTTCTTT.

This chain joins TRBV10-1 and TRBJ2-7; the D is unclear. The CDR3 has 13 amino acids. Between the trimmed V and J ends, which lost 6 bases and 2 bases, there was a span of 11 bases. From germline, CDR1 is WNHNN and CDR2 SYGVQD (reference sequence). The CDR3 here is CASSLDTTYEQYF. CDR3 nucleotide sequence: TGCGCCAGCAGCCTAGACACAACCTACGAGCAGTACTTC.

The rearrangement links TRBV5-1 to TRBJ2-6; 8 bases align to TRBD1. This CDR3 comprises 16 residues. Germline lookup yields CDR1 SGHRS and CDR2 YFSETQ. With 7 bases clipped from V and 0 bases from J, the junction kept 6 bases outside the gene matches. The CDR3 region is CASRHTGGSGANVLTF. The CDR3 DNA reads as TGCGCCAGCCGCCATACAGGGGGCTCTGGGGCCAACGTCCTGACTTTC. The whole variable domain, filled in from reference TRBV5-1 and TRBJ2-6, reads KAGVTQTPRYLIKTRGQQVTLSCSPISGHRSVSWYQQTPGQGLQFLFEYFSETQRNKGNFPGRFSGRQFSNSRSEMNVSTLELGDSALYLCASRHTGGSGANVLTFGAGSRLTVL.

This chain connects TRBV9 to TRBJ1-1, with TRBD1 as a possible D gene (6 bases). Between the trimmed V and J ends, which lost 4 bases and 6 bases, there was a span of 13 bases. The CDR3 sequence is 13 residues long. Germline V lookup: CDR1 SGDLS, CDR2 YYNGEE. DNA of the CDR3: TGTGCCAGCAGCCTGACAGGCTTTTCTGAAGCTTTCTTT. Translation gives CASSLTGFSEAFF. Full variable domain (remainder filled in from reference TRBV9 and TRBJ1-1): DSGVTQTPKHLITATGQRVTLRCSPRSGDLSVYWYQQSLDQGLQFLIQYYNGEERAKGNILERFSAQQFPDLHSELNLSSLELGDSALYFCASSLTGFSEAFFGQGTRLTVV.

This clone is a singleton in its sample. The chain couples TRBV5-5 to TRBJ1-2; 8 positions match TRBD1. The CDR3 loop spans 15 amino acids. Germline values: CDR1 SGHKS, CDR2 YYEKEE (reference sequence). The junction had 9 bases not matched to a gene; V was cut back by 4 bases and J by 4 bases. Written as DNA, the CDR3 is TGTGCCAGCAGCCATTTTGGGACAGGTGGCTATGGCTACACCTTC. Amino acids: CASSHFGTGGYGYTF.

There are a few counts of this clone. The chain couples TRBV19 to TRBJ1-2; no definite D call. Germline values: CDR1 LNHDA, CDR2 SQIVND (reference sequence). This CDR3 region has 14 residues. V lost 5 bases to trimming and J lost 8 bases, with 18 bases between them. The CDR3 loop reads CASSQGLRLGGYTF. CDR3 sequence (DNA): TGTGCCAGTAGTCAAGGCTTAAGGCTGGGAGGCTACACCTTC. The full variable domain, rest sourced from reference TRBV19 and TRBJ1-2, is DGGITQSPKYLFRKEGQNVTLSCEQNLNHDAMYWYRQDPGQGLRLIYYSQIVNDFQKGDIAEGYSVSREKKESFPLTVTSAQKNPTAFYLCASSQGLRLGGYTFGSGTRLTVV.

This chain joins TRBV19 and TRBJ2-7; TRBD2 matches at 9 bases. The junction had 11 bases not matched to a gene; V was cut back by 8 bases and J by 3 bases. The CDR3 totals 15 residues. CDR1 is LNHDA, CDR2 SQIVND, per germline (reference sequence). The CDR3 bases are TGTGCCAGTTCCGGAGTAGCGGGGGTCTTCTACGAGCAGTACTTC. Translated, it gives CASSGVAGVFYEQYF.

The chain uses TRBV6-4 and TRBJ2-5, with D perhaps matching TRBD2 (6 bases). V was trimmed by 4 bases and J by 4 bases, leaving 16 bases between them. This CDR3 is built from 15 residues. CDR1 is MRHNA, CDR2 SNTAGT, per germline. CDR3 DNA: TGTGCCAGCAGTGGAACCGGGACTCCTGGAGAGACCCAGTACTTC. Translation gives CASSGTGTPGETQYF.

V usage is TRBV30 and J usage is TRBJ2-1; no definite D call. The CDR3 consists of 16 residues. Trimming stripped 3 bases from V and 0 bases from J, with 15 bases between. Germline-derived CDR1 and CDR2 are GTSNPN and SVGIG (reference sequence). This chain's CDR3 is CAWRNGPSSSYNEQFF. In DNA, the CDR3 is TGTGCCTGGAGAAACGGACCTTCCAGCTCCTACAATGAGCAGTTCTTC.

The chain is built from TRBV28 and TRBJ2-1; 7 bases are shared with TRBD2. Germline CDR1 MDHEN, CDR2 SYDVKM. The CDR3 is made up of 17 amino acids. Trimming cost V 2 bases and J 6 bases; bases outside gene matches: 13. CDR3 bases: TGTGCCAGCAGTTTAGGGGCGGGAGTAGGTAAAGGCAATGAGCAGTTCTTC. It codes for CASSLGAGVGKGNEQFF.